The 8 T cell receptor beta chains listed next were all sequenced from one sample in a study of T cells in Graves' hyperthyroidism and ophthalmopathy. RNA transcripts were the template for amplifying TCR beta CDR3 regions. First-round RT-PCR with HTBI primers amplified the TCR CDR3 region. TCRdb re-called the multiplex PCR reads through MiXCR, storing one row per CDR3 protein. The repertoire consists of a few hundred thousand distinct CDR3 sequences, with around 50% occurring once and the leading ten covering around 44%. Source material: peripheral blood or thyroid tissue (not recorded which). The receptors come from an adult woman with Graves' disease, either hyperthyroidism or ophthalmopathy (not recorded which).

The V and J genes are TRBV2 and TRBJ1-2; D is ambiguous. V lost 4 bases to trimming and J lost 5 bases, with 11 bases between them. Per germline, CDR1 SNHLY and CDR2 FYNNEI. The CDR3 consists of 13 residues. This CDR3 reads CASSAKAQYGYTF. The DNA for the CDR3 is TGTGCCAGCAGTGCTAAGGCCCAATATGGCTACACCTTC.

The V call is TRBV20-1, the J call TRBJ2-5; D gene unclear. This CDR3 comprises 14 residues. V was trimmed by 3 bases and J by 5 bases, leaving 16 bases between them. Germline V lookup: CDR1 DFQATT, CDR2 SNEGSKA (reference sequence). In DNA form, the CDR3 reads TGCAGTGCTAGTCCCTTGGTAGGCACGGAGACCCAGTACTTC. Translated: CSASPLVGTETQYF.

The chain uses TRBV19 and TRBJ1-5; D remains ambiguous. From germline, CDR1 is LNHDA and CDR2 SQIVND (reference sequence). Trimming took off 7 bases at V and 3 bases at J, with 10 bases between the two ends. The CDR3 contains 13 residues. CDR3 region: CASIGAYNQPQHF. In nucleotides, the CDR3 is TGTGCCAGTATTGGAGCTTACAATCAGCCCCAGCATTTT.

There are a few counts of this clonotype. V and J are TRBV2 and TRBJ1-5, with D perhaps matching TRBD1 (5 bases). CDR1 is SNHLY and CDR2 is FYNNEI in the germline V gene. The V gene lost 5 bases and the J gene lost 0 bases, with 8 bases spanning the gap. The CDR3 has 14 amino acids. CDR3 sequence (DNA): TGTGCCAGCAGTTGGGACGGTAGCAATCAGCCCCAGCATTTT. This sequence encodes CASSWDGSNQPQHF. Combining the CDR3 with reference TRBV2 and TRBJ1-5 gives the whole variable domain EPEVTQTPSHQVTQMGQEVILRCVPISNHLYFYWYRQILGQKVEFLVSFYNNEISEKSEIFDDQFSVERPDGSNFTLKIRSTKLEDSAMYFCASSWDGSNQPQHFGDGTRLSIL.

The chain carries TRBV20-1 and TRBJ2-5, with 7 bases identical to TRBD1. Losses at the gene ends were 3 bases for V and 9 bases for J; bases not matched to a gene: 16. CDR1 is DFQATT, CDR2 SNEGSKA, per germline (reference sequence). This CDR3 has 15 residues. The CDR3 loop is CSARGNRGGNQPQYF. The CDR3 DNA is TGCAGTGCTAGGGGTAACAGGGGCGGAAATCAGCCCCAGTACTTC.

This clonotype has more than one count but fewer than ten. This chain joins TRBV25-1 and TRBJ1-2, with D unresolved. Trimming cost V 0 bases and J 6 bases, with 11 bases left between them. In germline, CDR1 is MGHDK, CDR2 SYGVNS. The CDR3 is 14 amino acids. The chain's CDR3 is CASSEYTPINGYTF. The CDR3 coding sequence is TGTGCCAGCAGTGAATATACCCCGATAAATGGCTACACCTTC.

This CDR3 reads CASSWLDRNYGYTF. As DNA, the CDR3 is TGTGCCAGCAGCTGGCTGGACAGGAACTATGGCTACACCTTC. The rearrangement links TRBV5-6 to TRBJ1-2; 7 nucleotides agree with TRBD1. CDR3 length: 14 amino acids. Germline V CDR1 and CDR2: SGHDT, YYEEEE. V shed 3 bases and J 2 bases; nucleotides not matched to a gene: 4.

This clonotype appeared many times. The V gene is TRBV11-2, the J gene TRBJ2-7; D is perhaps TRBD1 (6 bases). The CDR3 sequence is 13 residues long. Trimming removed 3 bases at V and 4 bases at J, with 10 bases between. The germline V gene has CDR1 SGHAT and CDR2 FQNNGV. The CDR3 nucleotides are TGTGCCAGCAGCTTCGACAGGCCGTACGAGCAGTACTTC. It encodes CASSFDRPYEQYF.